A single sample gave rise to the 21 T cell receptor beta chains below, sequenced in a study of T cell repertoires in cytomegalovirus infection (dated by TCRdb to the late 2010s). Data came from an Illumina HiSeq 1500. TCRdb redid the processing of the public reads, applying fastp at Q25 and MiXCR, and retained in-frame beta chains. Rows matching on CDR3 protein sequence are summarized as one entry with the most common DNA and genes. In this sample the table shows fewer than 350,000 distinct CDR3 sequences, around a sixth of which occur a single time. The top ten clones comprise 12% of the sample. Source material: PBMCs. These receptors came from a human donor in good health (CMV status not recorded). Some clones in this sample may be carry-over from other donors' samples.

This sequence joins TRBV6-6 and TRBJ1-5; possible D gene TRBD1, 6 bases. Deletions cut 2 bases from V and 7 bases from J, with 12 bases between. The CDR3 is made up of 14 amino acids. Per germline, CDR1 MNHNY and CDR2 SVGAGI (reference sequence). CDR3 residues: CASSYRGGDQPQHF. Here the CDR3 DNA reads TGTGCCAGCAGTTACAGGGGGGGAGACCAGCCCCAGCATTTT.

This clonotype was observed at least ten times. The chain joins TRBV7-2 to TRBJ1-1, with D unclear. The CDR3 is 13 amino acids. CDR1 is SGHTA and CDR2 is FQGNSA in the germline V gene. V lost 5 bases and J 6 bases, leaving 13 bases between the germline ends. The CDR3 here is CASSRGVSAEAFF. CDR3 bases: TGTGCCAGCAGCCGGGGTGTCAGCGCTGAAGCTTTCTTT.

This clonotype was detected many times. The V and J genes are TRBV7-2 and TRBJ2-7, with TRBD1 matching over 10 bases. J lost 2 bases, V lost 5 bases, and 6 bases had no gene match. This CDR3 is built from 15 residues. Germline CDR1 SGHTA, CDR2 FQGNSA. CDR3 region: CASSRTGTGAYEQYF. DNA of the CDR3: TGTGCCAGCAGCCGTACCGGGACAGGGGCCTACGAGCAGTACTTC.

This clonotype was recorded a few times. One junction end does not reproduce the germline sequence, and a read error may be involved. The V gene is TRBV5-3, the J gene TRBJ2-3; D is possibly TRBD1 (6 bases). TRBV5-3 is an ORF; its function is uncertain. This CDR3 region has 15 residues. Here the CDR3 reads CASSYGRSRGDTQYF. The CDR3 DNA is TGTGCCAGCAGCTACGGACGATCCAGGGGAGATACGCAGTATTTT.

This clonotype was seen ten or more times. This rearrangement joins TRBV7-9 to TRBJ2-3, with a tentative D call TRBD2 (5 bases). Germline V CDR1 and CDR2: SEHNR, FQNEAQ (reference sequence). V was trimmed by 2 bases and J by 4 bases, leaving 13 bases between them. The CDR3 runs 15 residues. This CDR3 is CASSLSGVGADTQYF. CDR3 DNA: TGTGCCAGCAGCTTATCCGGGGTAGGCGCAGATACGCAGTATTTT.

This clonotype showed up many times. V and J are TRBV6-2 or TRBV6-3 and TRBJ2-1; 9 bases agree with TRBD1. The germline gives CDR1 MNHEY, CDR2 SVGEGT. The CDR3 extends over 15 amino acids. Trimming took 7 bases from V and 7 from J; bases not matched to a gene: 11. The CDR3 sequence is CASTLLRGQGNEQFF. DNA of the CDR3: TGTGCCAGCACCCTACTCCGAGGACAGGGGAATGAGCAGTTCTTC.

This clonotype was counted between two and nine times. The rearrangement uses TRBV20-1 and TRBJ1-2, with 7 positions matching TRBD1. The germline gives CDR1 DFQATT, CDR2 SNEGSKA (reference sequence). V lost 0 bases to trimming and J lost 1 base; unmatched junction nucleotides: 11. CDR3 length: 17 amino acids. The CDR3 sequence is CSARDVLRDRINYGYTF. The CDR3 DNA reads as TGCAGTGCTAGAGACGTATTACGGGACAGAATTAACTATGGCTACACCTTC.

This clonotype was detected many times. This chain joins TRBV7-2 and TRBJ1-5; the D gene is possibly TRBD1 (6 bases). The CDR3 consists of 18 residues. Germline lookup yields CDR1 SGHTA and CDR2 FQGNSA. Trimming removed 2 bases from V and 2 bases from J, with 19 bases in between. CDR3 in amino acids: CASSLRARTEVGNQPQHF. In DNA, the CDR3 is TGTGCCAGCAGCTTACGAGCAAGGACAGAGGTCGGCAATCAGCCCCAGCATTTT.

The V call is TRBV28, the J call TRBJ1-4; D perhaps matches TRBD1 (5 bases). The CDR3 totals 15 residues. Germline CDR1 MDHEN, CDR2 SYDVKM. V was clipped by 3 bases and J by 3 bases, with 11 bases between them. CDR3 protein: CASSFWGSSNEKLFF. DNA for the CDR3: TGTGCCAGCAGTTTTTGGGGCAGTTCTAATGAAAAACTGTTTTTT. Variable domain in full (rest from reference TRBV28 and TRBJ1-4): DVKVTQSSRYLVKRTGEKVFLECVQDMDHENMFWYRQDPGLGLRLIYFSYDVKMKEKGDIPEGYSVSREKKERFSLILESASTNQTSMYLCASSFWGSSNEKLFFGSGTQLSVL.

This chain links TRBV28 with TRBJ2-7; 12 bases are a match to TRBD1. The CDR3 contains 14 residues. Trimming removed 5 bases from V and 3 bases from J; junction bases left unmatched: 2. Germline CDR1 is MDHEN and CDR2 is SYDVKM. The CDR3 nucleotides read TGTGCCAGCAGTGGGACAGGGGGCCACTACGAGCAGTACTTC. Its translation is CASSGTGGHYEQYF.

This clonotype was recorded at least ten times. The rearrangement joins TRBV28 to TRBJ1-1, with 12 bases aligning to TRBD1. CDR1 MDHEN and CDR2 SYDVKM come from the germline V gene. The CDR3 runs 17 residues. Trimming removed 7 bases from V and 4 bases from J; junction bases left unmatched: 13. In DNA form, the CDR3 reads TGTGCCAGCAATTCTTTGGGACAGGGGGCTACCGCCACTGAAGCTTTCTTT. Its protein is CASNSLGQGATATEAFF.

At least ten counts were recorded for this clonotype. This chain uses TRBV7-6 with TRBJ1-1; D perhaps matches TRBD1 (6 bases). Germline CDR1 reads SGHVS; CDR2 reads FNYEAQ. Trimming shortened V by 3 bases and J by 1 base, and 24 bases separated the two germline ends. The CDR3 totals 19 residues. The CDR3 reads CASSLGGGTSSGTNTEAFF. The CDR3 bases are TGTGCCAGCAGCTTGGGGGGGGGCACCTCCTCGGGCACGAACACTGAAGCTTTCTTT.

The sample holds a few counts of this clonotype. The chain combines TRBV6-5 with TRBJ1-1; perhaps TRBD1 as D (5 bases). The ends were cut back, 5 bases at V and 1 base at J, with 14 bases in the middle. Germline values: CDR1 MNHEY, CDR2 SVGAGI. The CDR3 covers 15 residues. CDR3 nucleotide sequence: TGTGCCAGCAGTCGAGGCGGGACTGGGAACACTGAAGCTTTCTTT. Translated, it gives CASSRGGTGNTEAFF.

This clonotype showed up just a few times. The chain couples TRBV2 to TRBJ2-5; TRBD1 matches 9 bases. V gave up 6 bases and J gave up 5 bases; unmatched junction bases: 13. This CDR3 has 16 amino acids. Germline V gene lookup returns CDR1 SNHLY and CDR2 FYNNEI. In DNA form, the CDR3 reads TGTGCCAGCAGCGGTATTCCACAGGGGGCAAGGGAGACCCAGTACTTC. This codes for CASSGIPQGARETQYF.

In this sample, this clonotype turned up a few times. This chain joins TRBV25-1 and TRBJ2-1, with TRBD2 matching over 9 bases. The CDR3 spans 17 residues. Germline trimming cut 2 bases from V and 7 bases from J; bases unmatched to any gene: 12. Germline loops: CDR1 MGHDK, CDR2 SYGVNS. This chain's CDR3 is CASSEPPGRGGINEQFF. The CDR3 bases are TGTGCCAGCAGTGAACCCCCTGGGCGGGGGGGGATAAATGAGCAGTTCTTC.

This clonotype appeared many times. The CDR3 DNA reads as TGCGCCAGCAGCCAGGGACTTGATCAGCCCCAGCATTTT. Its protein product is CASSQGLDQPQHF. The chain is built from TRBV4-1 and TRBJ1-5; D is possibly TRBD1 (5 bases). The CDR3 contains 13 residues. Germline lookup yields CDR1 MGHRA and CDR2 YSYEKL. V lost 3 bases, J lost 5 bases, and 8 bases lay in between.

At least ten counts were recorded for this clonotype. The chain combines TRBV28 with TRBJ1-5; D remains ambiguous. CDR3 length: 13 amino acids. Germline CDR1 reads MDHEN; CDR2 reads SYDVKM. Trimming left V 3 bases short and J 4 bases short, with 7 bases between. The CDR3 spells CASSFIGNQPQHF. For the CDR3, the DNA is TGTGCCAGCAGTTTTATAGGAAATCAGCCCCAGCATTTT.

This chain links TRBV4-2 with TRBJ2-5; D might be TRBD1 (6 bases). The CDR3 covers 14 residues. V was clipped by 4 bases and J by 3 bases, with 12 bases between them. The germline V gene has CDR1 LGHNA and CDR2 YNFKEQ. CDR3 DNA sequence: TGTGCCAGCAGCCCGGGACAAACCAAAGAGACCCAGTACTTC. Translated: CASSPGQTKETQYF.

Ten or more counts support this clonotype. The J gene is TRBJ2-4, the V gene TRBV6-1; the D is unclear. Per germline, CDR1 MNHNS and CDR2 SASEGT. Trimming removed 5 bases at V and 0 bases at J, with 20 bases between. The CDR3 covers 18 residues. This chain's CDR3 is CASSLNVVGMLAKNIQYF. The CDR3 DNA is TGTGCCAGCAGTCTGAACGTCGTGGGAATGTTAGCCAAAAACATTCAGTACTTC.

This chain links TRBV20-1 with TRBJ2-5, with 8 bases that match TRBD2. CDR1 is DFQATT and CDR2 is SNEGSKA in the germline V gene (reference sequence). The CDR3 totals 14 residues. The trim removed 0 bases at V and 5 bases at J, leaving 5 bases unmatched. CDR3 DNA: TGCAGTGCTAGAGATCATCCGGGAGGGGAGACCCAGTACTTC. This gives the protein CSARDHPGGETQYF.

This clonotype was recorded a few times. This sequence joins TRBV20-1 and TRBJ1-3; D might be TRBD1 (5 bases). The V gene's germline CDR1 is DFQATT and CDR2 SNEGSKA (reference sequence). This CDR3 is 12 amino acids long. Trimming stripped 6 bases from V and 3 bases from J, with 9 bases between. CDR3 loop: CSARDVGNTIYF. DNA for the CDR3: TGCAGTGCGCGGGACGTTGGAAACACCATATATTTT.